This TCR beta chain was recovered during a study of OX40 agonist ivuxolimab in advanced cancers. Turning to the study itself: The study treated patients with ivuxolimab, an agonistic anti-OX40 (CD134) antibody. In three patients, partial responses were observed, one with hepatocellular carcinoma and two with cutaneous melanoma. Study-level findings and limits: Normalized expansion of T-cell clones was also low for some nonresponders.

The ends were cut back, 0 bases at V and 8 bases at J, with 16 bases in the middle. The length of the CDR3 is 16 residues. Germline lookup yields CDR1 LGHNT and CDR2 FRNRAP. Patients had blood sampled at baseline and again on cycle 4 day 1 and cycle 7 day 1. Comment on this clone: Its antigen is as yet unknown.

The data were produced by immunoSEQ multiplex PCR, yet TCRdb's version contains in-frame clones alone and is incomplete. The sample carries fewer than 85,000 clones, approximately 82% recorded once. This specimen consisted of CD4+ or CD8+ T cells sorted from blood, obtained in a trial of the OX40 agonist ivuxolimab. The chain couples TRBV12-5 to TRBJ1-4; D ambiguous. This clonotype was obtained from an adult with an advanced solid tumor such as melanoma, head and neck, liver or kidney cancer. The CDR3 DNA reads TGTGCTAGTGGTTTGGTATTAAGTACGGTCCCCGAAAAACTGTTTTTT. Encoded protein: CASGLVLSTVPEKLFF.